These 30 T cell receptor beta chains came from one sample sequenced in a study of OX40 agonist ivuxolimab in advanced cancers. Some clones are missing from TCRdb's copy, which holds only in-frame ones; the method was immunoSEQ multiplex PCR. The table has some 87,000 clones, approximately 91% seen once. The material sequenced was CD4+ or CD8+ T cells sorted from blood, taken in a trial of the OX40 agonist ivuxolimab. Receptors were obtained from an adult with an advanced solid tumor such as melanoma, head and neck, liver or kidney cancer.

The rearrangement uses TRBV5-5 and TRBJ1-1; no clear D gene. The ends were cut back, 5 bases at V and 0 bases at J, with 8 bases in the middle. Germline CDR1 reads SGHKS; CDR2 reads YYEKEE (reference sequence). The CDR3 totals 13 residues. The chain's CDR3 is CASRRDLNTEAFF. The CDR3 DNA follows: TGTGCCAGCAGACGGGATCTGAACACTGAAGCTTTCTTT.

CDR3 residues: CASSSGAGGRAFF. CDR3 DNA sequence: TGTGCCAGCAGCTCCGGGGCAGGGGGACGAGCTTTCTTT. The gene calls are TRBV7-3 and TRBJ1-1, with 7 nucleotides matching TRBD1. The germline V gene encodes CDR1 SGHTA and CDR2 FQGTGA. This CDR3 is built from 13 residues. The V and J ends lost 4 bases and 10 bases, in that order; junction bases with no gene match: 9.

This clone showed up just once. The V and J genes are TRBV11-3 and TRBJ2-1; 8 nucleotides agree with TRBD2. V shed 0 bases and J 6 bases; nucleotides not matched to a gene: 1. From germline, CDR1 is SGHNT and CDR2 YENEEA. The CDR3 spans 14 residues. The CDR3 DNA is TGTGCCAGCAGCTTAGAAGCGGGAGTCAATGAGCAGTTCTTC. Translation gives CASSLEAGVNEQFF.

The chain is built from TRBV19 and TRBJ1-2; 8 bases are shared with TRBD1. With 7 bases clipped from V and 4 bases from J, the junction kept 11 bases outside the gene matches. This CDR3 contains 15 residues. Germline CDR1 and CDR2: LNHDA and SQIVND (reference sequence). This CDR3 reads CASTLGHRGGYGYTF. The CDR3 nucleotides are TGTGCCAGTACCCTAGGGCACAGGGGGGGCTATGGCTACACCTTC.

Written as DNA, the CDR3 is TGTGCCAGCAGCTTAGGTCGACCCACTAGCACAGATACGCAGTATTTT. Residues: CASSLGRPTSTDTQYF. This sequence joins TRBV5-6 and TRBJ2-3; D unresolved. The V gene's germline CDR1 is SGHDT and CDR2 YYEEEE. V lost 2 bases, J lost 0 bases, and 13 bases lay in between. The CDR3 spans 16 residues.

This chain joins TRBV19 and TRBJ2-2, with D hard to call. From germline, CDR1 is LNHDA and CDR2 SQIVND (reference sequence). Trimming removed 4 bases from V and 5 bases from J, with 8 bases in between. The CDR3 spans 13 residues. In nucleotides, the CDR3 is TGTGCCAGTAGTAAGGGAACTACCGGGGAGCTGTTTTTT. Translation: CASSKGTTGELFF.

The rearrangement joins TRBV11-2 to TRBJ2-7; 7 nucleotides align to TRBD1. Per germline, CDR1 SGHAT and CDR2 FQNNGV. The CDR3 consists of 16 residues. The V gene end was trimmed by 1 base and the J gene end by 4 bases; junction bases not matched to a gene: 10. The CDR3 protein is CASSLAIRDRIYEQYF. CDR3 coding DNA: TGTGCCAGCAGCTTAGCTATTCGGGACAGAATTTACGAGCAGTACTTC. The whole variable domain, remainder taken from reference TRBV11-2 and TRBJ2-7, is EAGVAQSPRYKIIEKRQSVAFWCNPISGHATLYWYQQILGQGPKLLIQFQNNGVVDDSQLPKDRFSAERLKGVDSTLKIQPAKLEDSAVYLCASSLAIRDRIYEQYFGPGTRLTVT.

The chain has TRBV5-4 and TRBJ1-1; a possible D gene is TRBD1 (6 bases). Trimming took off 6 bases at V and 3 bases at J, with 18 bases between the two ends. This CDR3 contains 15 residues. Per the germline V gene, CDR1 is SGHNT and CDR2 is YYREEE (reference sequence). This CDR3 is CASNKWGQVHTEAFF. In DNA form, the CDR3 reads TGTGCCAGCAACAAGTGGGGGCAGGTCCACACTGAAGCTTTCTTT.

The J gene is TRBJ2-7, the V gene TRBV6-6; possibly TRBD1 for D (5 bases). The V and J ends lost 6 bases and 5 bases respectively, with 17 bases between them. The CDR3 contains 14 residues. CDR1 MNHNY and CDR2 SVGAGI come from the germline V gene (reference sequence). In DNA form, the CDR3 reads TGTGCCAGCAGATTAGGGCCAGGGTCCCACGAGCAGTACTTC. Translation: CASRLGPGSHEQYF.

V gene TRBV15 combines with J gene TRBJ1-5; a weak D match, TRBD1 (6 bases). The CDR3 extends over 15 amino acids. Trimming cost V 7 bases and J 6 bases, with 19 bases left between them. Germline CDR1 is LNHNV and CDR2 is YYDKDF (reference sequence). The DNA of the CDR3 is TGTGCCACCACCTCAAATAGGGGGAGGGCTCAGCCCCAGCATTTT. Translated, it gives CATTSNRGRAQPQHF.

The rearrangement uses TRBV6-1 and TRBJ2-3; D is perhaps TRBD2 (6 bases). Trimming stripped 4 bases from V and 14 bases from J, with 19 bases between. CDR3 size: 13 residues. Per the germline V gene, CDR1 is MNHNS and CDR2 is SASEGT. CDR3 sequence (DNA): TGTGCCAGCAGTGTCCGGGACCTAGCGATATCGTATTTT. This codes for CASSVRDLAISYF.

J is TRBJ2-2 and V is TRBV21-1; no DNA check was done on the table's D call, TRBD2. TRBV21-1 is a pseudogene segment. CDR3 size: 14 residues. The DNA of the CDR3 is TGTGCCAGCACCCCTAAAACGGGGACCGGGGAGCTGTTTTTT. Amino acid sequence: CASTPKTGTGELFF.

The chain carries TRBV5-1 and TRBJ2-2; 8 nucleotides align to TRBD2. The CDR3 runs 17 residues. Trimming cost V 2 bases and J 2 bases; bases outside gene matches: 8. Germline CDR1 SGHRS, CDR2 YFSETQ. In DNA, the CDR3 is TGCGCCAGCAGCTTTCTCTCTAGCGGGCGTAACACCGGGGAGCTGTTTTTT. Encoded protein: CASSFLSSGRNTGELFF.

The CDR3 is CASKGWNMNTEAFF. The CDR3 bases are TGCGCCAGCAAGGGCTGGAACATGAACACTGAAGCTTTCTTT. This chain links TRBV10-2 with TRBJ1-1, with D uncertain. V lost 7 bases and J 0 bases, leaving 12 bases between the germline ends. The length of the CDR3 is 14 residues. From germline, CDR1 is WSHSY and CDR2 SAAADI.

The rearrangement links TRBV6-1 to TRBJ1-2; weak D call: TRBD1 (5 bases). Trimming pared 11 bases from V and 1 base from J, leaving 8 bases between. The germline CDR1 and CDR2 sequences are MNHNS and SASEGT. The CDR3 totals 11 residues. CDR3 in amino acids: CAGHINYGYTF. The CDR3 DNA reads as TGTGCCGGACACATTAACTATGGCTACACCTTC.

The CDR3 region has the DNA TGTGCCAGCAGCGGGGTGACGACAGATACGCAGTATTTT. This gives the protein CASSGVTTDTQYF. The chain employs TRBV9 and TRBJ2-3; D gene ambiguous. V was pared by 3 bases and J by 3 bases, with 8 bases between. CDR1 and CDR2 (germline): SGDLS, YYNGEE. CDR3 length: 13 amino acids.

The V gene is TRBV29-1, the J gene TRBJ1-1; D uncertain. The V gene's germline CDR1 is SQVTM and CDR2 ANQGSEA. There are 13 residues in the CDR3. V was cut by 5 bases and J by 0 bases, with 10 bases left in between. CDR3 sequence reads: CSVWTIMNTEAFF. CDR3 DNA: TGCAGCGTTTGGACGATAATGAACACTGAAGCTTTCTTT. Full variable domain (remainder filled in from reference TRBV29-1 and TRBJ1-1): SAVISQKPSRDICQRGTSLTIQCQVDSQVTMMFWYRQQPGQSLTLIATANQGSEATYESGFVIDKFPISRPNLTFSTLTVSNMSPEDSSIYLCSVWTIMNTEAFFGQGTRLTVV.

Concerning this clone itself: At one boundary the junction diverges from the germline segment, which might be a read error. This rearrangement joins TRBV18 to TRBJ1-3; 9 bases are shared with TRBD1. Germline CDR1 KGHSH, CDR2 LQKENI. The length of the CDR3 is 18 residues. The CDR3 region is CASSPQGARPYTGNTIYF. In DNA form, the CDR3 reads TGTGCCAGCTCCCCACAGGGGGCGCGTCCCTACACTGGAAACACCATATATTTT.

The CDR3 here is CASSPGARLDTQYF. As DNA, the CDR3 is TGCGCCAGCAGCCCCGGGGCCCGGTTGGATACGCAGTATTTT. The rearrangement uses TRBV5-1 and TRBJ2-3; D may be TRBD1 or TRBD2 (5 bases each). The germline gives CDR1 SGHRS, CDR2 YFSETQ. The V end lost 4 bases, the J end lost 6 bases, and 15 bases lay between the germline ends. The CDR3 is 14 residues long.

The rearrangement uses TRBV11-2 and TRBJ2-7; 12 positions match TRBD2. CDR1 is SGHAT, CDR2 FQNNGV, per germline. Trimming cost V 5 bases and J 1 base; bases outside gene matches: 3. This CDR3 has 15 residues. CDR3 bases: TGTGCCAGCAGCCTACTAGCGGGGGGATCCTACGAGCAGTACTTC. Amino acids: CASSLLAGGSYEQYF.

The rearrangement links TRBV5-6 to TRBJ1-5; D uncertain. Deletions cut 4 bases from V and 9 bases from J, with 17 bases between. From germline, CDR1 is SGHDT and CDR2 YYEEEE. This CDR3 is 14 amino acids long. As DNA, the CDR3 is TGTGCCAGCAGCCACGGGTCTTCGAGAGGGCCCCAGCATTTT. As protein: CASSHGSSRGPQHF.

The chain couples TRBV5-1 to TRBJ2-5, with D possibly matching TRBD2 (6 bases). Germline V gene lookup returns CDR1 SGHRS and CDR2 YFSETQ. V lost 2 bases and J 1 base, leaving 9 bases between the germline ends. The CDR3 has 14 amino acids. The DNA of the CDR3 is TGCGCCAGCAGCTTACTAGCCCGCCAAGAGACCCAGTACTTC. Translating it yields CASSLLARQETQYF.

The rearrangement joins TRBV6-6 to TRBJ1-2; 9 nucleotides line up with TRBD1. J lost 8 bases, V lost 0 bases, and 7 bases had no gene match. CDR1 is MNHNY and CDR2 is SVGAGI in the germline V gene (reference sequence). CDR3 length: 15 amino acids. The CDR3 nucleotides read TGTGCCAGCAGTTACTCCGAGGGGACAGGGAAAGGCTACACCTTC. Translating it yields CASSYSEGTGKGYTF.

This clone was counted between two and nine times. The J gene is TRBJ1-6, the V gene TRBV6-5; a weak D match, TRBD1 (6 bases). The CDR3 is made up of 13 amino acids. Germline V gene lookup returns CDR1 MNHEY and CDR2 SVGAGI. Trimming removed 2 bases from V and 11 bases from J, with 10 bases in between. The CDR3 loop reads CASSYQRQAPLHF. Here the CDR3 DNA reads TGTGCCAGCAGTTACCAAAGACAGGCACCCCTCCACTTT.

The rearrangement uses TRBV5-8 and TRBJ2-1; the D gene is possibly TRBD1 (6 bases). The CDR3 totals 14 residues. Germline V CDR1 and CDR2: SGHTS, YDEGEE. The germline V and J ends were trimmed by 7 bases and 3 bases, with 14 bases remaining between them. The CDR3 bases are TGTGCCAGCTCACAGGGAAGGAACTACAATGAGCAGTTCTTC. Encoded protein: CASSQGRNYNEQFF.

This chain joins TRBV28 and TRBJ1-2; no definite D call. Germline V gene lookup returns CDR1 MDHEN and CDR2 SYDVKM. This CDR3 region has 12 residues. Trimming pared 1 base from V and 7 bases from J, leaving 7 bases between. CDR3 sequence (DNA): TGTGCCAGCAGTTTATTGGGTTTTGGCTACACCTTC. Translated, it gives CASSLLGFGYTF.

This sequence joins TRBV25-1 and TRBJ2-7; 8 nucleotides line up with TRBD1. The CDR3 spans 13 residues. Trimming removed 6 bases from V and 0 bases from J; junction bases left unmatched: 1. Germline loops: CDR1 MGHDK, CDR2 SYGVNS. DNA of the CDR3: TGTGCCAGCAGAGGACAGGGCTCCTACGAGCAGTACTTC. Amino acids: CASRGQGSYEQYF.

J is TRBJ2-7 and V is TRBV11-2, with 8 nucleotides matching TRBD1. V shed 3 bases, J shed 5 bases, and the junction held 3 bases outside the gene matches. This CDR3 has 13 amino acids. The germline V gene encodes CDR1 SGHAT and CDR2 FQNNGV. As DNA, the CDR3 is TGTGCCAGCAGCTTTACAGGGGGAGACGAGCAGTACTTC. Its protein product is CASSFTGGDEQYF.

V and J are TRBV6-5 and TRBJ1-2; 7 positions match TRBD1. Per germline, CDR1 MNHEY and CDR2 SVGAGI. The V gene end was trimmed by 6 bases and the J gene end by 1 base; junction bases not matched to a gene: 8. This CDR3 is built from 15 residues. The CDR3 sequence is CASRPIRDSNYGYTF. Here the CDR3 DNA reads TGTGCCAGCAGACCAATCAGGGACAGTAACTATGGCTACACCTTC.

V is TRBV19 and J is TRBJ2-6; D may be TRBD1 (5 bases). Between the trimmed V and J ends, which lost 7 bases and 2 bases, there was a span of 12 bases. The CDR3 is 15 amino acids. CDR1 and CDR2 (germline): LNHDA, SQIVND (reference sequence). CDR3 DNA sequence: TGTGCCAGTACCAAAGGGGTAGCTGGGGCCAACGTCCTGACTTTC. It codes for CASTKGVAGANVLTF.